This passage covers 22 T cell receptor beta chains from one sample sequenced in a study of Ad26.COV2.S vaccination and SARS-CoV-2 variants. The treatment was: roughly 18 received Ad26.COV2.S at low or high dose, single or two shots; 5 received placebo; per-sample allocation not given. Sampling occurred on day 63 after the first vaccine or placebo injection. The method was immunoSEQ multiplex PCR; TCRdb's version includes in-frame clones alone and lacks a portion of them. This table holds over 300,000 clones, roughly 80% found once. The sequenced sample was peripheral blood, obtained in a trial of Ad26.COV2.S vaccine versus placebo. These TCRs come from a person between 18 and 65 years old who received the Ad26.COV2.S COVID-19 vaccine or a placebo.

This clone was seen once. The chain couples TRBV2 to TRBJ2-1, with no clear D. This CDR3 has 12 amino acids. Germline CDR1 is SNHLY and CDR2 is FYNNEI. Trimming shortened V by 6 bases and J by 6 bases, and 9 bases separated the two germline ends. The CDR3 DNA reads TGTGCCAGCAGGAGGTACCCCAATGAGCAGTTCTTC. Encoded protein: CASRRYPNEQFF.

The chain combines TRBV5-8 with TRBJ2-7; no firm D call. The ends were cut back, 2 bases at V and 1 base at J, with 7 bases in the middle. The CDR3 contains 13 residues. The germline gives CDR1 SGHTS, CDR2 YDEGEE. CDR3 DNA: TGTGCCAGCAGCTTAGACACGTCCTACGAGCAGTACTTC. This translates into CASSLDTSYEQYF.

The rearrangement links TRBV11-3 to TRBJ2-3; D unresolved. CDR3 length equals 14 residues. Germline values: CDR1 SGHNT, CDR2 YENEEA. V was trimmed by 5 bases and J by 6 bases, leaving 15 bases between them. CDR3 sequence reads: CASSPSAARDTQYF. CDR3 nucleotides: TGTGCCAGCAGCCCGTCGGCGGCGCGGGATACGCAGTATTTT.

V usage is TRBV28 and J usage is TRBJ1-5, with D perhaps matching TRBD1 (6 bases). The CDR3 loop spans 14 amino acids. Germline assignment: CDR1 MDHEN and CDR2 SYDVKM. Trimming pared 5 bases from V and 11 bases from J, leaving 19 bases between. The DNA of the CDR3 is TGTGCCAGCAGTCCCGAACCCCTACAGGGCTCCCAGCATTTT. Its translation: CASSPEPLQGSQHF.

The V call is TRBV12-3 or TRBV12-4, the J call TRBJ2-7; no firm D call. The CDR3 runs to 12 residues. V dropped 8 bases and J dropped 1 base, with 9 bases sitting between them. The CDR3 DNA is TGTGCCAGCCGGTTTGCTTCCTACGAGCAGTACTTC. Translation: CASRFASYEQYF.

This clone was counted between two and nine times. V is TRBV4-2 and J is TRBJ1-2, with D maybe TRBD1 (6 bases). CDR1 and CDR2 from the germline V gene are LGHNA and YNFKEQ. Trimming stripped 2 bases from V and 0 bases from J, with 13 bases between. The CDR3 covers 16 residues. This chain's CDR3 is CASSQTTGRANYGYTF. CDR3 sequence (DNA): TGTGCCAGCAGCCAAACTACAGGGAGAGCTAACTATGGCTACACCTTC.

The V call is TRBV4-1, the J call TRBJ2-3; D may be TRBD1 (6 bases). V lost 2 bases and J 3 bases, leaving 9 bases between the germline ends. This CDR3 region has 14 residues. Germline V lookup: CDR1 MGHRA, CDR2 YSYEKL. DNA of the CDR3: TGCGCCAGCAGCCAAAGGGGGTCAACAGATACGCAGTATTTT. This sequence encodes CASSQRGSTDTQYF.

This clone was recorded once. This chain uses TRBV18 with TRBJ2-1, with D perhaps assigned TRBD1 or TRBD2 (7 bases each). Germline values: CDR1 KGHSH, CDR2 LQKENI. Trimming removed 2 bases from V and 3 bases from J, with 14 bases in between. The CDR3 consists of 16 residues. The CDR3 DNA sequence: TGTGCCAGCTCACCATGGGCAGGGGGGGACTACAATGAGCAGTTCTTC. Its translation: CASSPWAGGDYNEQFF.

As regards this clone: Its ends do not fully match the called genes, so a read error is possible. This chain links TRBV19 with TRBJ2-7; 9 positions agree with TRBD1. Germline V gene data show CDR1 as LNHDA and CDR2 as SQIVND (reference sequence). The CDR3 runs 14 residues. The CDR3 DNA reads TGTGCCAGTGGTATAACAGGGGGCGACTACGAGCAGTACTTC. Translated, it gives CASGITGGDYEQYF.

The CDR3 DNA sequence: TGCGCCAGCAGCTTGGAGGCGGGGAGCTCCTACGAGCAGTACTTC. This sequence encodes CASSLEAGSSYEQYF. The rearrangement uses TRBV5-1 and TRBJ2-7; D possibly corresponds to TRBD2 (6 bases). The CDR3 extends over 15 amino acids. Germline loops: CDR1 SGHRS, CDR2 YFSETQ. V was clipped by 0 bases and J by 0 bases, with 10 bases between them. The full variable domain, its missing parts supplied by reference TRBV5-1 and TRBJ2-7, is KAGVTQTPRYLIKTRGQQVTLSCSPISGHRSVSWYQQTPGQGLQFLFEYFSETQRNKGNFPGRFSGRQFSNSRSEMNVSTLELGDSALYLCASSLEAGSSYEQYFGPGTRLTVT.

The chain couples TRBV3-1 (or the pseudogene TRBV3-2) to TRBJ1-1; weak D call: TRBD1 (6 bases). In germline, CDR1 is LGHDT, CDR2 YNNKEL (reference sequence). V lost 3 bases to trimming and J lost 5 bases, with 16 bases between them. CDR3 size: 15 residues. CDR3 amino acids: CASSHWARGGTEAFF. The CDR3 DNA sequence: TGTGCCAGCAGCCACTGGGCCAGGGGAGGGACTGAAGCTTTCTTT.

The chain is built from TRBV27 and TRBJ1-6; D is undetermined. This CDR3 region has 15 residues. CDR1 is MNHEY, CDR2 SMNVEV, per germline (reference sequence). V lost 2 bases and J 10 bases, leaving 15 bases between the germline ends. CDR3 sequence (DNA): TGTGCCAGCAGTTTAGGGCAAAATTTAGGCTCACCCCTCCACTTT. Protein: CASSLGQNLGSPLHF.

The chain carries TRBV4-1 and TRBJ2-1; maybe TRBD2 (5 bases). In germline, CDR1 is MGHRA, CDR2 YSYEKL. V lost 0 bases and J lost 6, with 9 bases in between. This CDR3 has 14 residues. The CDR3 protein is CASSQELARNEQFF. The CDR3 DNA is TGCGCCAGCAGCCAAGAGCTAGCCCGCAATGAGCAGTTCTTC.

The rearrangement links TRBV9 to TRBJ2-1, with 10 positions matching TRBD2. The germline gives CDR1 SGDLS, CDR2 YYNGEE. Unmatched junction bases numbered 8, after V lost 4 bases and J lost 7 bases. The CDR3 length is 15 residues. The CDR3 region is CASSPGSGRDNEQFF. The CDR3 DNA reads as TGTGCCAGCAGCCCCGGAAGCGGGAGGGATAATGAGCAGTTCTTC.

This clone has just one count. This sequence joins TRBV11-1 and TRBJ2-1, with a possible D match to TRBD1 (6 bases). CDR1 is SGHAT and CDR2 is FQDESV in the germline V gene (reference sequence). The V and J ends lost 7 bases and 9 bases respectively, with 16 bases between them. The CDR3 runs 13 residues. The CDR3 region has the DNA TGTGCCAGCACCTGGGGCAGGGGACGTGAGCAGTTCTTC. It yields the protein CASTWGRGREQFF.

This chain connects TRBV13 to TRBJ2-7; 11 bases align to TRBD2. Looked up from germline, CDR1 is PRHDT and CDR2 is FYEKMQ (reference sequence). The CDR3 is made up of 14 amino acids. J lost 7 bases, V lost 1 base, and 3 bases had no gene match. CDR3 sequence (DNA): TGTGCCAGCAGCTTAGAGCCTAGCGGGAGGGAGCAGTACTTC. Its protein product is CASSLEPSGREQYF.

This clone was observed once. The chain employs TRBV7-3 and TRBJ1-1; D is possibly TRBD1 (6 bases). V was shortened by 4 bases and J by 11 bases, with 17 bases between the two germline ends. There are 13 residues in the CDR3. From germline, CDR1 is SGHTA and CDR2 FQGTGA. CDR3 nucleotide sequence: TGTGCCAGCAGCTCACCAGGGGATCTGAGGGCTTTCTTT. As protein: CASSSPGDLRAFF.

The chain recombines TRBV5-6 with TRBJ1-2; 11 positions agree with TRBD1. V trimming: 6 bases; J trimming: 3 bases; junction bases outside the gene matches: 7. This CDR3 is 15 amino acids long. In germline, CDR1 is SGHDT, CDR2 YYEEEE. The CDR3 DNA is TGTGCCAGCACCCCTGGGACAGGGGGAGACTATGGCTACACCTTC. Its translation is CASTPGTGGDYGYTF.

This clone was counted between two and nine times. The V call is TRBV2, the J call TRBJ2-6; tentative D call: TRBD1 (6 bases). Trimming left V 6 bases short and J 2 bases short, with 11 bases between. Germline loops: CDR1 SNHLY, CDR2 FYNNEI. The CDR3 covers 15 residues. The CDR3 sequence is CASRDRRAGANVLTF. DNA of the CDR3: TGTGCCAGCAGAGACAGGCGAGCTGGGGCCAACGTCCTGACTTTC.

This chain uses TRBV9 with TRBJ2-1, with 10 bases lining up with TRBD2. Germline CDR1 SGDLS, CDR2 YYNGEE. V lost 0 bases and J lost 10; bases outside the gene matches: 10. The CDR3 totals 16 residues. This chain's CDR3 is CASSVGSGRGSWEQFF. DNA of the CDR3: TGTGCCAGCAGCGTAGGGAGCGGGAGGGGCTCCTGGGAGCAGTTCTTC.

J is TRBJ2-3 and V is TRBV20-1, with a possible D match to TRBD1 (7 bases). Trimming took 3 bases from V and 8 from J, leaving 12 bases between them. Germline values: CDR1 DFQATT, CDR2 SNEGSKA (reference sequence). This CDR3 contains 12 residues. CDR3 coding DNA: TGCAGTGCTAGTTACAGGGGAGGTACGCAGTATTTT. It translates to CSASYRGGTQYF.

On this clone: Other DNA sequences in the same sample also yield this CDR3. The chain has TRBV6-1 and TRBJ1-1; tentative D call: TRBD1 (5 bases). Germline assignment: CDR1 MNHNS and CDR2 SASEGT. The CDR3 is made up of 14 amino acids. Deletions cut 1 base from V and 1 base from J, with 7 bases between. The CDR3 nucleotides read TGTGCCAGCAGTGAAGGGGGCCCGAACACTGAAGCTTTCTTT. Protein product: CASSEGGPNTEAFF.